Listed below are T cell receptor beta chains from one sample, sequenced in a study of T cell repertoires in cytomegalovirus infection. These receptors' antigens are unknown. Via MiXCR, TCRdb re-called the reads, giving one row per CDR3 protein. The sample includes about half a million distinct CDR3 sequences, 25% to 35% of them seen just once. Sequences were derived from cultured PBMCs, sampled from culture after CMV antigen stimulation. The receptors stem from a human donor in good health (CMV status not recorded). Some clones in this sample may be carry-over from other donors' samples. Each CDR3 is given with its conserved first and last residue. The D gene is left open where the match is weak. The size entry is marked missing in some rows and otherwise reads once, few, many or a size class.

clone_size: many
v_call: TRBV5-8
j_call: TRBJ1-1
d_call: TRBD1
cdr3_nt: TGTGCCAGCAGCAGGGGGCTGAACACTGAAGCTTTCTTT
cdr3_aa: CASSRGLNTEAFF

clone_size: -
v_call: TRBV5-4
j_call: TRBJ1-2
d_call: TRBD1
cdr3_nt: TGTGCCAGCAGATACCGGGACAGGGCGACGGGCTACACCTTC
cdr3_aa: CASRYRDRATGYTF

clone_size: few
v_call: TRBV7-2
j_call: TRBJ1-3
d_call: -
cdr3_nt: TGTGCCAGCAGCTTAGGGGAGGTCGGAAACACCATATATTTT
cdr3_aa: CASSLGEVGNTIYF

clone_size: -
v_call: TRBV6-1
j_call: TRBJ2-7
d_call: -
cdr3_nt: TGTGCCAGCAGTGAATGGCCAGGGGACTACGAGCAGTACTTC
cdr3_aa: CASSEWPGDYEQYF

clone_size: -
v_call: TRBV27
j_call: TRBJ1-2
d_call: TRBD1
cdr3_nt: TGTGCCAGCAGTTTCCCCCCAGGGGGAGGCTACACCTTC
cdr3_aa: CASSFPPGGGYTF

clone_size: -
v_call: TRBV25-1
j_call: TRBJ2-1
d_call: TRBD2
cdr3_nt: TGTGCCAGCAGTGCGGCGCCTGGAAGCGGGAGTTGGAATGAGCAGTTCTTC
cdr3_aa: CASSAAPGSGSWNEQFF

clone_size: few
v_call: TRBV10-3
j_call: TRBJ1-6
d_call: -
cdr3_nt: TGTGCCATCAGTGAGTCGGGTTCACCCCTCCACTTT
cdr3_aa: CAISESGSPLHF

clone_size: few
v_call: TRBV2
j_call: TRBJ2-1
d_call: TRBD2
cdr3_nt: TGTGCCAGCAGTGAAACTGGCGGGGGATTCTACAATGAGCAGTTCTTC
cdr3_aa: CASSETGGGFYNEQFF

clone_size: few
v_call: TRBV6-1
j_call: TRBJ1-1
d_call: -
cdr3_nt: TGTGCCATATCCCCTGGGGTGGGCGCTTTCTTT
cdr3_aa: CAISPGVGAFF

clone_size: -
v_call: TRBV14
j_call: TRBJ2-1
d_call: TRBD2
cdr3_nt: TGTGCCAGCAGCTCCGGGACTAGCGGGCTCAATGAGCAGTTCTTC
cdr3_aa: CASSSGTSGLNEQFF

clone_size: -
v_call: TRBV28
j_call: TRBJ2-2
d_call: -
cdr3_nt: TGTGCCAGCAGTCCGTCCTACGCGAACACCGGGGAGCTGTTTTTT
cdr3_aa: CASSPSYANTGELFF

clone_size: -
v_call: TRBV6-8
j_call: TRBJ1-4
d_call: -
cdr3_nt: TGTGCCAGCAGGGAGGATTACGAAAAACTGTTTTTT
cdr3_aa: CASREDYEKLFF

clone_size: -
v_call: TRBV10-3
j_call: TRBJ1-2
d_call: -
cdr3_nt: TGTGCCATCAGTGGCGACGGTAACTATGGCTACACCTTC
cdr3_aa: CAISGDGNYGYTF

clone_size: -
v_call: TRBV12-3/TRBV12-4
j_call: TRBJ1-4
d_call: -
cdr3_nt: TGTGCCAGCAGTTTAGGTACAGGTGAAAAACTGTTTTTT
cdr3_aa: CASSLGTGEKLFF

clone_size: many
v_call: TRBV7-2
j_call: TRBJ2-1
d_call: -
cdr3_nt: TGTGCCAGCAGCTTACAGGGATACAATGAGCAGTTCTTC
cdr3_aa: CASSLQGYNEQFF

clone_size: -
v_call: TRBV2
j_call: TRBJ2-7
d_call: TRBD1
cdr3_nt: TGTGCCAGCAGGAAACCCCCGGGACAGGGATCCTACGAGCAGTACTTC
cdr3_aa: CASRKPPGQGSYEQYF

clone_size: -
v_call: TRBV29-1
j_call: TRBJ2-2
d_call: TRBD1
cdr3_nt: TGCAGCGCCGAGACAGGGTTTAGCACCGGGGAGCTGTTTTTT
cdr3_aa: CSAETGFSTGELFF

clone_size: few
v_call: TRBV12-3/TRBV12-4
j_call: TRBJ2-5
d_call: -
cdr3_nt: TGTGCCAGCAGTTTGGTGACGGGACCGGGCTCGGGGGAGACCCAGTACTTC
cdr3_aa: CASSLVTGPGSGETQYF

clone_size: -
v_call: TRBV7-9
j_call: TRBJ2-3
d_call: -
cdr3_nt: TGTGCCAGCAGCCTCCGTCCGGGACTTACCCGCACAGATACGCAGTATTTT
cdr3_aa: CASSLRPGLTRTDTQYF

clone_size: -
v_call: TRBV6-5
j_call: TRBJ2-5
d_call: -
cdr3_nt: TGTGCCAGCAGCCTAGTTAGAGGGTCTGGGGAGACCCAGTACTTC
cdr3_aa: CASSLVRGSGETQYF

clone_size: many
v_call: TRBV7-2
j_call: TRBJ2-5
d_call: -
cdr3_nt: TGTGCCAGCAGCCCAATGTACCAAGAGACCCAGTACTTC
cdr3_aa: CASSPMYQETQYF

clone_size: -
v_call: TRBV6-5
j_call: TRBJ2-7
d_call: -
cdr3_nt: TGTGCCAGCAGAGGAAGCTTAGCGGTAACCTACGAGCAGTACTTC
cdr3_aa: CASRGSLAVTYEQYF

clone_size: -
v_call: TRBV2
j_call: TRBJ2-2
d_call: -
cdr3_nt: TGTGCCAGCAGTGAACCGGGACTTCAAAACACCGGGGAGCTGTTTTTT
cdr3_aa: CASSEPGLQNTGELFF